A single sample is the source of the 25 T cell receptor beta chains below, sequenced in a study of lymphopenia after photon versus proton radiotherapy (dated by TCRdb to between 2017 and 2020). The protocol used for the library was the immunoSEQ multiplex PCR assay. Drawn from immuneACCESS, this table holds only the in-frame rearrangements with V and J called that TCRdb kept. Clones are partly lost; checked studies trace under half to an unresolved V gene and leave the rest unexplained. Across this sample there are around 70,000 clones, with just under 95% seen only once. Of the sample, 2.2% is held by the ten largest clones. Material: peripheral blood, obtained from a patient treated with photon-based radiotherapy. The receptor set was obtained from a middle-aged woman with cholangiocarcinoma.

J is TRBJ2-7 and V is TRBV18; no reliable D call. Trimming removed 0 bases at V and 2 bases at J, with 8 bases between. Germline V gives CDR1 KGHSH, CDR2 LQKENI. This CDR3 contains 14 residues. The CDR3 sequence: CASSPPSVPYEQYF. In DNA, the CDR3 is TGTGCCAGCTCACCACCCTCCGTGCCCTACGAGCAGTACTTC.

This chain links TRBV13 with TRBJ2-7; no reliable D call. The V and J ends lost 0 bases and 1 base respectively, with 4 bases between them. The CDR3 totals 13 residues. Germline values: CDR1 PRHDT, CDR2 FYEKMQ (reference sequence). CDR3 DNA: TGTGCCAGCAGCTTAGGGATTTCCTACGAGCAGTACTTC. It codes for CASSLGISYEQYF. Together with reference TRBV13 and TRBJ2-7, the CDR3 gives the full variable domain: AAGVIQSPRHLIKEKRETATLKCYPIPRHDTVYWYQQGPGQDPQFLISFYEKMQSDKGSIPDRFSAQQFSDYHSELNMSSLELGDSALYFCASSLGISYEQYFGPGTRLTVT.

The chain is built from TRBV5-1 and TRBJ1-4; 7 nucleotides agree with TRBD1. The trim removed 4 bases at V and 10 bases at J, leaving 4 bases unmatched. CDR3 size: 12 residues. Germline CDR1 is SGHRS and CDR2 is YFSETQ. The CDR3 sequence: CASSDDRVKLFF. For the CDR3, the DNA is TGCGCCAGCAGCGATGACAGGGTAAAACTGTTTTTT.

The chain carries TRBV11-2 and TRBJ2-2; D unclear. The V end lost 5 bases, the J end lost 5 bases, and 18 bases lay between the germline ends. Germline loops: CDR1 SGHAT, CDR2 FQNNGV. This CDR3 is 16 amino acids long. DNA of the CDR3: TGTGCCAGCAGCCCCGACCGCCTAGGTAGTACCGGGGAGCTGTTTTTT. Amino acids: CASSPDRLGSTGELFF.

V usage is TRBV28 and J usage is TRBJ2-1, with D perhaps TRBD1 (6 bases). The CDR3 spans 14 residues. The germline gives CDR1 MDHEN, CDR2 SYDVKM. Trimming left V 8 bases short and J 3 bases short, with 14 bases between. The CDR3 DNA sequence: TGTGCCAGCCTAGGGGACACCGGCTACAATGAGCAGTTCTTC. The encoded protein is CASLGDTGYNEQFF.

This rearrangement joins TRBV11-2 to TRBJ1-6; D uncertain. The germline gives CDR1 SGHAT, CDR2 FQNNGV. The CDR3 totals 17 residues. Trimming left V 0 bases short and J 5 bases short, with 14 bases between. CDR3 region: CASSLEARVKHNSPLHF. The CDR3 DNA reads as TGTGCCAGCAGCTTAGAGGCGCGGGTAAAGCATAATTCACCCCTCCACTTT.

The chain couples TRBV10-3 to TRBJ2-3; D is undetermined. Germline V gene sequence: CDR1 ENHRY, CDR2 SYGVKD. The CDR3 loop spans 12 amino acids. V lost 6 bases to trimming and J lost 4 bases, with 8 bases between them. CDR3 DNA: TGTGCCATCAGAGCCTTATCAGATACGCAGTATTTT. It is translated as CAIRALSDTQYF.

The chain is built from TRBV21-1 and TRBJ2-2; TRBD2, the D gene given by the table, was not confirmed from the DNA. TRBV21-1 is a recognized pseudogene. This CDR3 region has 15 residues. The CDR3 coding sequence is TGTGCCAGAACCCTTGGGCGGGTACCACCCGGGGAGCTGTTTTTT. Protein: CARTLGRVPPGELFF.

The rearrangement joins TRBV4-2 to TRBJ2-1; 11 bases agree with TRBD2. Germline CDR1 and CDR2: LGHNA and YNFKEQ. CDR3 size: 15 residues. J gave up 9 bases and V 3 bases, and 7 bases lay outside the gene matches. The CDR3 loop reads CASSQGLAGGVEQFF. The CDR3 DNA follows: TGTGCCAGCAGCCAGGGGCTAGCGGGAGGTGTTGAGCAGTTCTTC.

The rearrangement joins TRBV9 to TRBJ1-6; possibly TRBD1 for D (6 bases). CDR3 length: 15 residues. Germline CDR1 SGDLS, CDR2 YYNGEE. V lost 1 base and J 9 bases, leaving 14 bases between the germline ends. CDR3 sequence reads: CASSVQDRTPSPLHF. The CDR3 coding sequence is TGTGCCAGCAGCGTACAAGACAGGACACCTTCACCCCTCCACTTT. The whole variable domain, filled in from reference TRBV9 and TRBJ1-6, reads DSGVTQTPKHLITATGQRVTLRCSPRSGDLSVYWYQQSLDQGLQFLIQYYNGEERAKGNILERFSAQQFPDLHSELNLSSLELGDSALYFCASSVQDRTPSPLHFGNGTRLTVT.

J is TRBJ2-7 and V is TRBV4-2, with D tentatively TRBD1 or TRBD2 (5 bases each). CDR3 length equals 15 residues. Germline CDR1 LGHNA, CDR2 YNFKEQ. Trimming stripped 4 bases from V and 0 bases from J, with 13 bases between. The CDR3 loop is CASSPQRGDSYEQYF. The CDR3, as DNA: TGTGCCAGCAGCCCCCAGAGGGGAGACTCCTACGAGCAGTACTTC.

This chain joins TRBV28 and TRBJ2-1; TRBD1 matches 7 bases. CDR3 length equals 13 residues. CDR1 is MDHEN and CDR2 is SYDVKM in the germline V gene. Trimming removed 7 bases from V and 6 bases from J; junction bases left unmatched: 6. The chain's CDR3 is CASILGGGNEQFF. CDR3 sequence (DNA): TGTGCCAGCATCCTAGGGGGCGGCAATGAGCAGTTCTTC.

V and J are TRBV7-2 and TRBJ2-5, with TRBD1 matching over 11 bases. Unmatched junction bases numbered 6, after V lost 4 bases and J lost 5 bases. Germline V gene data show CDR1 as SGHTA and CDR2 as FQGNSA. The CDR3 totals 15 residues. CDR3 coding DNA: TGTGCCAGCAGCTCCTGGACAGGGGGCATGGAGACCCAGTACTTC. It specifies CASSSWTGGMETQYF.

The J gene is TRBJ1-5, the V gene TRBV4-2; D unresolved. The germline gives CDR1 LGHNA, CDR2 YNFKEQ. Trimming took off 0 bases at V and 4 bases at J, with 13 bases between the two ends. The CDR3 runs 16 residues. The CDR3 DNA reads TGTGCCAGCAGCCAAGATGATTCGAGGGCAAATCAGCCCCAGCATTTT. Protein: CASSQDDSRANQPQHF.

The rearrangement joins TRBV14 to TRBJ1-4; 7 positions agree with TRBD1. V trimming: 0 bases; J trimming: 0 bases; junction bases outside the gene matches: 7. The CDR3 has 18 residues. Germline values: CDR1 SGHDN, CDR2 FVKESK. CDR3 loop: CASSQDREGAATNEKLFF. Written as DNA, the CDR3 is TGTGCCAGCAGCCAAGATCGGGAGGGGGCCGCAACTAATGAAAAACTGTTTTTT. Full variable domain (rest looked up from reference TRBV14 and TRBJ1-4): EAGVTQFPSHSVIEKGQTVTLRCDPISGHDNLYWYRRVMGKEIKFLLHFVKESKQDESGMPNNRFLAERTGGTYSTLKVQPAELEDSGVYFCASSQDREGAATNEKLFFGSGTQLSVL.

The genes are TRBV5-6 and TRBJ2-6; the D gene is possibly TRBD1 (6 bases). The CDR3 contains 17 residues. CDR1 is SGHDT, CDR2 YYEEEE, per germline. V lost 5 bases to trimming and J lost 0 bases, with 15 bases between them. The CDR3 is CASRHREGISGANVLTF. CDR3 sequence (DNA): TGTGCCAGCAGACACAGGGAAGGGATCTCTGGGGCCAACGTCCTGACTTTC.

V usage is TRBV5-1 and J usage is TRBJ1-1, with 10 bases matching TRBD1. With V trimmed by 3 bases and J by 4 bases, 15 bases remained unmatched. This CDR3 has 18 amino acids. Per germline, CDR1 SGHRS and CDR2 YFSETQ. Here the CDR3 DNA reads TGCGCCAGCAGCTCCGGGGACAGGGGAGGGTTCCTGGGCACTGAAGCTTTCTTT. Translation: CASSSGDRGGFLGTEAFF.

The J gene is TRBJ2-7, the V gene TRBV30; D tentatively reads TRBD1 or TRBD2 (7 bases each). Germline-derived CDR1 and CDR2 are GTSNPN and SVGIG (reference sequence). The CDR3 contains 15 residues. V gave up 7 bases and J gave up 0 bases, with 19 bases separating them. The CDR3 DNA sequence: TGTGCCTCCCAGGGGGGGCTATCAAACTCCTACGAGCAGTACTTC. Translated: CASQGGLSNSYEQYF.

The genes are TRBV10-3 and TRBJ2-2; tentatively, D is TRBD1 (6 bases). This CDR3 has 16 residues. Germline V CDR1 and CDR2: ENHRY, SYGVKD. Trimming pared 6 bases from V and 3 bases from J, leaving 17 bases between. The CDR3 nucleotides read TGTGCCATCAGGGGGGCCAGCGGACCCCACACCGGGGAGCTGTTTTTT. Translation: CAIRGASGPHTGELFF.

This chain joins TRBV5-4 and TRBJ1-3; possible D gene TRBD1, 5 bases. This CDR3 is built from 15 residues. CDR1 is SGHNT and CDR2 is YYREEE in the germline V gene (reference sequence). Trimming removed 6 bases at V and 0 bases at J, with 13 bases between. The CDR3 sequence: CASTSDTYSGNTIYF. The CDR3 coding sequence is TGTGCCAGCACCTCGGACACCTACTCTGGAAACACCATATATTTT.

The V call is TRBV27, the J call TRBJ1-2; no firm D call. Trimming removed 3 bases at V and 1 base at J, with 6 bases between. CDR3 length: 13 amino acids. Germline CDR1 MNHEY, CDR2 SMNVEV (reference sequence). CDR3 in DNA: TGTGCCAGCAGTTTGGGTCGTAACTATGGCTACACCTTC. Amino acids: CASSLGRNYGYTF.

On this clone: An end of the junction differs from the germline gene, which may be a read error. The V call is TRBV2, the J call TRBJ1-1; TRBD1 is a possible D gene (6 bases). The CDR3 has 14 amino acids. The germline V gene encodes CDR1 SNHLY and CDR2 FYNNEI. This CDR3 reads CASSHPGETGLWNF. DNA for the CDR3: TGTGCCAGCAGTCACCCGGGGGAGACAGGCCTATGGAACTTT.

This clone came up once. The V call is TRBV27, the J call TRBJ1-1; possible D gene TRBD1, 6 bases. Between the trimmed V and J ends, which lost 7 bases and 4 bases, there was a span of 16 bases. The CDR3 runs to 14 residues. In germline, CDR1 is MNHEY, CDR2 SMNVEV (reference sequence). The CDR3, as DNA: TGTGCCAGCACCGCACAGGGCTCGGCCACTGAAGCTTTCTTT. Residues: CASTAQGSATEAFF.

V is TRBV4-2 and J is TRBJ2-2, with 8 bases that match TRBD2. Trimming at V came to 1 base and at J to 2 bases, leaving 12 bases not matched to a gene. This CDR3 comprises 19 residues. Germline CDR1 reads LGHNA; CDR2 reads YNFKEQ. This CDR3 is CASSQAQASGGLNTGELFF. The DNA of the CDR3 is TGTGCCAGCAGCCAAGCGCAGGCGAGCGGGGGCCTCAACACCGGGGAGCTGTTTTTT.

The rearrangement joins TRBV28 to TRBJ2-7; 8 bases map to TRBD1. There are 14 residues in the CDR3. CDR1 is MDHEN, CDR2 SYDVKM, per germline. J was trimmed by 4 bases and V by 7 bases; bases with no gene match: 9. Written as DNA, the CDR3 is TGTGCCAGCACCTCCGGGACAGGCCATTACGAGCAGTACTTC. It codes for CASTSGTGHYEQYF.